Listed here are 22 T cell receptor beta chains from one sample, sequenced in a study of identical twins. TCRdb re-derived calls from the 5' RACE reads in MiXCR, one entry per CDR3 protein. The table includes approximately 230,000 distinct CDR3 sequences, roughly an eighth detected once. The sequencing input was memory (CD45RO+) T cells sorted from blood. Receptor source: a woman between 18 and 29 years old in good health.

The rearrangement joins TRBV5-1 to TRBJ2-7, with 7 bases aligning to TRBD1. Germline CDR1 is SGHRS and CDR2 is YFSETQ. V shed 3 bases and J 6 bases; nucleotides not matched to a gene: 3. The CDR3 is 12 amino acids. Written as DNA, the CDR3 is TGCGCCAGCAGCTCCGGACAGGTCGAGCAGTACTTC. This sequence encodes CASSSGQVEQYF.

This clonotype has just a few counts. The rearrangement joins TRBV7-9 to TRBJ2-7, with D possibly TRBD2 on 6 matching bases. Trimming removed 5 bases at V and 2 bases at J, with 10 bases between. The CDR3 extends over 13 amino acids. Per germline, CDR1 SEHNR and CDR2 FQNEAQ (reference sequence). CDR3: CASSPREAYEQYF. CDR3 coding DNA: TGTGCCAGCAGCCCGCGGGAAGCCTACGAGCAGTACTTC.

This clonotype has ten or more counts. This chain connects TRBV12-3 or TRBV12-4 to TRBJ2-1; 10 nucleotides match TRBD2. V was pared by 3 bases and J by 8 bases, with 7 bases of the junction left unmatched. The CDR3 is made up of 15 amino acids. The CDR3 reads CASSFERGGRHEQFF. DNA of the CDR3: TGTGCCAGCAGTTTTGAGCGGGGGGGCCGACATGAGCAGTTCTTC.

The CDR3 loop is CASSPKAYNEQFF. CDR3 nucleotide sequence: TGTGCCAGCAGCCCTAAGGCGTACAATGAGCAGTTCTTC. The chain is built from TRBV3-1 and TRBJ2-1; D call uncertain. There are 13 residues in the CDR3. Germline-derived CDR1 and CDR2 are LGHDT and YNNKEL (reference sequence). Trimming left V 4 bases short and J 4 bases short, with 8 bases between.

This chain links TRBV7-9 with TRBJ1-1; D is ambiguous. Germline V gives CDR1 SEHNR, CDR2 FQNEAQ (reference sequence). This CDR3 is built from 15 residues. V gave up 1 base and J gave up 1 base, with 10 bases separating them. The CDR3 DNA is TGTGCCAGCAGCTTAGTTGGGAGGAGGAACACTGAAGCTTTCTTT. It translates to CASSLVGRRNTEAFF.

This clonotype was seen a few times. The chain is built from TRBV20-1 and TRBJ2-1; D call uncertain. This CDR3 contains 15 residues. Germline values: CDR1 DFQATT, CDR2 SNEGSKA (reference sequence). V was clipped by 0 bases and J by 1 base, with 10 bases between them. This chain's CDR3 is CSARDPVQSYNEQFF. For the CDR3, the DNA is TGCAGTGCTAGAGATCCGGTGCAATCCTACAATGAGCAGTTCTTC.

This clonotype was seen more than once but under ten times. The chain is built from TRBV7-2 and TRBJ2-5; tentative D call: TRBD2 (6 bases). Germline lookup yields CDR1 SGHTA and CDR2 FQGNSA. V lost 5 bases to trimming and J lost 2 bases, with 15 bases between them. The CDR3 length is 15 residues. The CDR3: CASSPQKRAQETQYF. The CDR3 nucleotides are TGTGCCAGCAGCCCCCAAAAGCGGGCACAAGAGACCCAGTACTTC.

This clonotype showed up just a few times. The V and J genes are TRBV7-9 and TRBJ2-5, with 9 bases matching TRBD2. Germline trimming cut 1 base from V and 9 bases from J; bases unmatched to any gene: 6. The CDR3 has 14 residues. CDR1 SEHNR and CDR2 FQNEAQ come from the germline V gene (reference sequence). CDR3 sequence reads: CASSLDRTSVAQYF. In nucleotides, the CDR3 is TGTGCCAGCAGCTTAGATCGGACTAGCGTTGCCCAGTACTTC.

This clonotype was counted a few times. The chain recombines TRBV11-2 with TRBJ2-3; tentatively, D is TRBD1 (6 bases). Germline V CDR1 and CDR2: SGHAT, FQNNGV. The CDR3 is 14 residues long. The germline V and J ends were trimmed by 8 bases and 2 bases, with 14 bases remaining between them. CDR3 sequence: CASPTGHSTDTQYF. The CDR3 nucleotides read TGTGCCAGCCCTACGGGACACTCCACAGATACGCAGTATTTT.

The table lists this clonotype with a few counts. CDR3 DNA sequence: TGTGCCAGCAGTTTACAAGCGACGGCTAACTATGGCTACACCTTC. Encoded protein: CASSLQATANYGYTF. V and J are TRBV2 and TRBJ1-2; D is unresolved. Per germline, CDR1 SNHLY and CDR2 FYNNEI. Trimming took 5 bases from V and 0 from J, leaving 13 bases between them. The length of the CDR3 is 15 residues. Full variable domain (missing parts from reference TRBV2 and TRBJ1-2): EPEVTQTPSHQVTQMGQEVILRCVPISNHLYFYWYRQILGQKVEFLVSFYNNEISEKSEIFDDQFSVERPDGSNFTLKIRSTKLEDSAMYFCASSLQATANYGYTFGSGTRLTVV.

This chain uses TRBV6-1 with TRBJ2-7, with D maybe TRBD2 (6 bases). The CDR3 runs 14 residues. The ends were cut back, 5 bases at V and 3 bases at J, with 14 bases in the middle. In germline, CDR1 is MNHNS, CDR2 SASEGT. Written as DNA, the CDR3 is TGTGCCAGCAGTCCCCCGGGACTCATCTACGAGCAGTACTTC. Translated, it gives CASSPPGLIYEQYF.

This clonotype was counted between two and nine times. V gene TRBV2 combines with J gene TRBJ2-5, with 8 nucleotides matching TRBD2. CDR3 length: 14 amino acids. With 3 bases clipped from V and 5 bases from J, the junction kept 5 bases outside the gene matches. The germline V gene encodes CDR1 SNHLY and CDR2 FYNNEI. In nucleotides, the CDR3 is TGTGCCAGCAGTGATACGGGGGGGGTGGAGACCCAGTACTTC. Its protein is CASSDTGGVETQYF.

The chain has TRBV7-8 and TRBJ2-3, with 7 bases identical to TRBD2. Trimming cost V 3 bases and J 0 bases; bases outside gene matches: 9. Germline V gives CDR1 SGHVS, CDR2 FQNEAQ. The CDR3 is made up of 17 amino acids. CDR3 DNA sequence: TGTGCCAGCAGCTTCCAGCGGGGTGGGGGGAGCACAGATACGCAGTATTTT. It is translated as CASSFQRGGGSTDTQYF.

This chain uses TRBV29-1 with TRBJ2-7, with a possible D match to TRBD1 (5 bases). This CDR3 is 13 amino acids long. Germline assignment: CDR1 SQVTM and CDR2 ANQGSEA. Trimming took off 5 bases at V and 2 bases at J, with 13 bases between the two ends. The CDR3 sequence is CSVSGQGTYEQYF. Here the CDR3 DNA reads TGCAGCGTTTCCGGGCAGGGTACCTACGAGCAGTACTTC.

The table lists this clonotype with many counts. The rearrangement links TRBV15 to TRBJ1-5; D uncertain. The V end lost 8 bases, the J end lost 4 bases, and 12 bases lay between the germline ends. The CDR3 runs 13 residues. Germline CDR1 LNHNV, CDR2 YYDKDF (reference sequence). The CDR3: CATSSGLNQPQHF. DNA for the CDR3: TGTGCCACCTCTAGTGGTCTAAATCAGCCCCAGCATTTT.

This clonotype was seen a handful of times. V gene TRBV6-2 or TRBV6-3 combines with J gene TRBJ2-1; no clear D gene. There are 13 residues in the CDR3. The germline V gene has CDR1 MNHEY and CDR2 SVGEGT. V lost 2 bases and J 12 bases, leaving 14 bases between the germline ends. CDR3 coding DNA: TGTGCCAGCAGTTACCCTGGAGCATCGGGGCAGTTCTTC. This codes for CASSYPGASGQFF.

The table lists this clonotype with a few counts. The gene calls are TRBV11-1 and TRBJ2-4, with a tentative D call TRBD2 (6 bases). Germline V CDR1 and CDR2: SGHAT, FQDESV (reference sequence). CDR3 length: 19 residues. V lost 5 bases to trimming and J lost 0 bases, with 23 bases between them. CDR3 loop: CASSNTLSRGLLAKNIQYF. In nucleotides, the CDR3 is TGTGCCAGCAGCAACACCCTGTCGCGGGGCCTGCTAGCCAAAAACATTCAGTACTTC.

This clonotype was counted only a few times. The chain employs TRBV12-3 or TRBV12-4 and TRBJ1-6; D not certain. Trimming cost V 5 bases and J 11 bases, with 10 bases left between them. The CDR3 is made up of 12 amino acids. CDR3 DNA: TGTGCCAGCAGTCAACTCGATACACCCCTCCACTTT. It specifies CASSQLDTPLHF.

To note about this clonotype: Germline and junction disagree at one end, which may indicate a read error. The CDR3 loop reads CASSLAWGSYNEQFF. For the CDR3, the DNA is TGTGCCAGCAGTTTGGCCTGGGGCTCCTACAATGAGCAGTTCTTC. The chain carries TRBV5-6 and TRBJ2-1; no clear D gene. CDR1 and CDR2 from the germline V gene are SGHDT and YYEEEE. This CDR3 has 15 amino acids.

The J gene is TRBJ1-5, the V gene TRBV18; unclear D gene. The germline V gene encodes CDR1 KGHSH and CDR2 LQKENI. The V and J ends lost 3 bases and 14 bases respectively, with 11 bases between them. The CDR3 has 11 amino acids. The CDR3 nucleotides are TGTGCCAGCTCACCTTCAGGTACTAAGCATTTT. It codes for CASSPSGTKHF.

In its sample, this clonotype was seen a few times. CDR3: CASSQVWAAGSNQPQHF. For the CDR3, the DNA is TGCGCCAGCAGCCAAGTTTGGGCCGCAGGTAGCAATCAGCCCCAGCATTTT. The gene calls are TRBV4-3 and TRBJ1-5; D is unresolved. Germline loops: CDR1 LGHNA, CDR2 YSLEER. The CDR3 has 17 amino acids. V shed 1 base and J shed 0 bases, with 13 bases lying between them.

This clonotype was found a few times. This rearrangement joins TRBV7-2 to TRBJ2-1, with D tentatively TRBD2 (6 bases). Germline V gives CDR1 SGHTA, CDR2 FQGNSA. Trimming took 4 bases from V and 3 from J, leaving 13 bases between them. The CDR3 has 15 amino acids. The CDR3 nucleotides read TGTGCCAGCAGCTCTCGATCCGGGAGCTACAATGAGCAGTTCTTC. Translating it yields CASSSRSGSYNEQFF.